This section outlines one TCR beta chain sequence together with its context. Antigen specificity is unknown. What was amplified from RNA transcripts were TCR beta CDR3 regions. First-round RT-PCR with HTBI primers amplified the TCR CDR3 region. One entry per CDR3 protein results from TCRdb running MiXCR on the multiplex PCR reads. The sample shows about 560,000 distinct CDR3 sequences, over 15% of them seen only once. The V gene end was trimmed by 7 bases and the J gene end by 10 bases; junction bases not matched to a gene: 5. This CDR3 has 12 amino acids. CDR1 SGDLS and CDR2 YYNGEE come from the germline V gene. The data were taken from a study of T cells in Graves' hyperthyroidism and ophthalmopathy. Findings of the study overall: A median around 6.4 months before onset, the model predicted ophthalmopathy. Appearing also in blood were most of the thyroid clonotypes expanded above 0.001.

Sequences were obtained from blood. The source is a woman aged 18-29 years with Graves' hyperthyroidism. The rearrangement joins TRBV9 to TRBJ1-6; TRBD1 agrees at 7 bases. The CDR3: CASGQAGSPLHF. Here the CDR3 DNA reads TGTGCCAGCGGACAGGCTGGCTCACCCCTCCACTTT. The whole variable domain, filled in from reference TRBV9 and TRBJ1-6, reads DSGVTQTPKHLITATGQRVTLRCSPRSGDLSVYWYQQSLDQGLQFLIQYYNGEERAKGNILERFSAQQFPDLHSELNLSSLELGDSALYFCASGQAGSPLHFGNGTRLTVT.